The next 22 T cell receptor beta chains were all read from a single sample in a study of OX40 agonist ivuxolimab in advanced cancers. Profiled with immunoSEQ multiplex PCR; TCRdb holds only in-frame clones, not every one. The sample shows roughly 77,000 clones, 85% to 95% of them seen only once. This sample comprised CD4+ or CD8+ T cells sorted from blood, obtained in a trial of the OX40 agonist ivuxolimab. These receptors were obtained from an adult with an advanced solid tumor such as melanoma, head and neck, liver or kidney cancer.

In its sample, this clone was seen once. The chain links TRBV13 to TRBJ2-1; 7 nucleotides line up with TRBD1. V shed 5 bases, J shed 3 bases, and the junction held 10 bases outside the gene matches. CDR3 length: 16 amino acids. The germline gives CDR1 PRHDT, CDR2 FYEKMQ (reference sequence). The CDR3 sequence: CASSLHTGENYNEQFF. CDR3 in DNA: TGTGCCAGCAGCCTCCATACAGGGGAAAACTACAATGAGCAGTTCTTC.

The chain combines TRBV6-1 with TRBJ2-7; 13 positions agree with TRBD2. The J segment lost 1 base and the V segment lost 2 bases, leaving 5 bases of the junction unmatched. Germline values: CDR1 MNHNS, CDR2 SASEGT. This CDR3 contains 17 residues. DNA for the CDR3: TGTGCCAGCAGTGAAACTAGCGGGGGGGACTTATCCTACGAGCAGTACTTC. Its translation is CASSETSGGDLSYEQYF.

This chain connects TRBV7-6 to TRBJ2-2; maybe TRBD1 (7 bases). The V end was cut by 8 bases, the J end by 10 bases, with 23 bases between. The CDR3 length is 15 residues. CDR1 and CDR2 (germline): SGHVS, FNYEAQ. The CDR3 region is CASANGGQTGAELFF. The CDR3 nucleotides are TGTGCCAGCGCCAACGGGGGACAGACCGGAGCGGAGCTGTTTTTT.

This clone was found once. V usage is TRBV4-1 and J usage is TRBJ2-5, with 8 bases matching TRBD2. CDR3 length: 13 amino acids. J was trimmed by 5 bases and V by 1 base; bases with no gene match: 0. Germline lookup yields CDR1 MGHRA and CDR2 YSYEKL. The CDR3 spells CASSQAGGETQYF. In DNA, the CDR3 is TGCGCCAGCAGCCAAGCGGGGGGGGAGACCCAGTACTTC.

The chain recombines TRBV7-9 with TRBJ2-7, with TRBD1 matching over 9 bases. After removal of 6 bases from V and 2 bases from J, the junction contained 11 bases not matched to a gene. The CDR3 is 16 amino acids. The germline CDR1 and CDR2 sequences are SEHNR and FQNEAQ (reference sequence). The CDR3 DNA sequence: TGTGCCAGCAGTTCCCACCGGGACAGGGAAACCTACGAGCAGTACTTC. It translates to CASSSHRDRETYEQYF.

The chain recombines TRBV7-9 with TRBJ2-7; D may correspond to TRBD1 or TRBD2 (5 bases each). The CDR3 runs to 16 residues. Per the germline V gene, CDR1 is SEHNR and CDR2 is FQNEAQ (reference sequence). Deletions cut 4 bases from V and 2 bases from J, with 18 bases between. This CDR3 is CASSSITPGPPYEQYF. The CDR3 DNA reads TGTGCCAGCAGCTCCATAACTCCGGGGCCTCCCTACGAGCAGTACTTC.

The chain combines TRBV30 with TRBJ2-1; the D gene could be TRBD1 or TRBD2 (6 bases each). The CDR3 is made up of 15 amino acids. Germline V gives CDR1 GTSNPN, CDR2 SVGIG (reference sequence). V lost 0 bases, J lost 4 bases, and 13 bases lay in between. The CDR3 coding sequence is TGTGCCTGGAGTGTAGGGGGGCCCCCATACAATGAGCAGTTCTTC. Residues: CAWSVGGPPYNEQFF.

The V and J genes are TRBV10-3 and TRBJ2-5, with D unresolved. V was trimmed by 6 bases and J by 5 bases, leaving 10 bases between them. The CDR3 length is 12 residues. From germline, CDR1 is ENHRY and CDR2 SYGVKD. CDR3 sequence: CAIRDGGETQYF. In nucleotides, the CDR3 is TGTGCCATCAGGGACGGTGGCGAGACCCAGTACTTC.

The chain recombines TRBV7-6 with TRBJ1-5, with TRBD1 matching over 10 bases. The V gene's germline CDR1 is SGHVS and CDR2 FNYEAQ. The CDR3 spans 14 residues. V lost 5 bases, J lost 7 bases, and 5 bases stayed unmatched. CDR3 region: CASSPDRGPQPQHF. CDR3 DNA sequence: TGTGCCAGCAGCCCAGACAGGGGGCCGCAGCCCCAGCATTTT. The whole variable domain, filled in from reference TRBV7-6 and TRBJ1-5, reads GAGVSQSPRYKVTKRGQDVALRCDPISGHVSLYWYRQALGQGPEFLTYFNYEAQQDKSGLPNDRFSAERPEGSISTLTIQRTEQRDSAMYRCASSPDRGPQPQHFGDGTRLSIL.

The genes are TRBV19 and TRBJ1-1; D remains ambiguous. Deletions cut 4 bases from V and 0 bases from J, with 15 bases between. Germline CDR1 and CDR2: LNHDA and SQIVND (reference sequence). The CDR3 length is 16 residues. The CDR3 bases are TGTGCCAGTAGTAGTTATAGGTCACTCATGAACACTGAAGCTTTCTTT. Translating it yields CASSSYRSLMNTEAFF.

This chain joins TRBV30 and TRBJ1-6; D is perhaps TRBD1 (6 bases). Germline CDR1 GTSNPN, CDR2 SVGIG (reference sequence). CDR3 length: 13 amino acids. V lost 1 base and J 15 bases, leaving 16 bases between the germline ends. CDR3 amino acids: CAWSATGSDLLHF. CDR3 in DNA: TGTGCCTGGAGTGCGACAGGATCTGACCTCCTCCACTTT.

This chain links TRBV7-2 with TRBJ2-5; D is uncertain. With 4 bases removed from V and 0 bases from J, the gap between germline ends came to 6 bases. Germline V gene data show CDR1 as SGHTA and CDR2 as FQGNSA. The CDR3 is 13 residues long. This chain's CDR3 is CASSYPNQETQYF. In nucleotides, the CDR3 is TGTGCCAGCAGCTATCCGAACCAAGAGACCCAGTACTTC.

CDR3 nucleotide sequence: TGTGCCAGCAGGACAGGGGGCTATGGCTACACCTTC. It encodes CASRTGGYGYTF. V gene TRBV27 combines with J gene TRBJ1-2; 9 positions agree with TRBD1. The CDR3 runs 12 residues. Germline V gives CDR1 MNHEY, CDR2 SMNVEV (reference sequence). After removal of 6 bases from V and 4 bases from J, the junction contained 0 bases not matched to a gene.

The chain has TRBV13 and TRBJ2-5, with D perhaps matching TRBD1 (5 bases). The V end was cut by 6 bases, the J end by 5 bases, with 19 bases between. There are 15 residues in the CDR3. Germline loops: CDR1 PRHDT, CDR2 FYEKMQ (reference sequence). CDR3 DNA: TGTGCCAGCAGGGATACTTCTAGGGGTTGGGAGACCCAGTACTTC. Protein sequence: CASRDTSRGWETQYF.

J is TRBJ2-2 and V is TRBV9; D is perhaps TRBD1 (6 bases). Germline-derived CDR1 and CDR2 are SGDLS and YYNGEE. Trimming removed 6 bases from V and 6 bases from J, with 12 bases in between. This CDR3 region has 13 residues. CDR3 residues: CASNRDLAGELFF. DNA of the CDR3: TGTGCCAGCAACAGGGATCTCGCCGGGGAGCTGTTTTTT.

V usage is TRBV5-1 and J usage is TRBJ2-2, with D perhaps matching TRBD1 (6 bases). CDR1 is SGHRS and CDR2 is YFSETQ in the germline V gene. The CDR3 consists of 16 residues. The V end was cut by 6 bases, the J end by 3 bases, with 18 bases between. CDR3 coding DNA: TGCGCCAGCACCCCGGGGCCAGGGGCCCACACCGGGGAGCTGTTTTTT. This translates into CASTPGPGAHTGELFF.

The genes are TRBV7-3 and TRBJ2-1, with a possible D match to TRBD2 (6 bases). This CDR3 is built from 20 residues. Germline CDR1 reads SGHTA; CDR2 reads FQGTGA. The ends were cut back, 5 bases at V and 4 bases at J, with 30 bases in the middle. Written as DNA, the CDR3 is TGTGCCAGCAGCCGGGTAGGCTCTAGCGAGCCGCGGATCTCTTACAATGAGCAGTTCTTC. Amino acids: CASSRVGSSEPRISYNEQFF.

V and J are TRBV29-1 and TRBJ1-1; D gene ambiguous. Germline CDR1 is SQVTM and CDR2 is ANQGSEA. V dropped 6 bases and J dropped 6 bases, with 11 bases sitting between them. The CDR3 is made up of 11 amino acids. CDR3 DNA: TGCAGCGTGCACGTTGGGGCTGAAGCTTTCTTT. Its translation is CSVHVGAEAFF.

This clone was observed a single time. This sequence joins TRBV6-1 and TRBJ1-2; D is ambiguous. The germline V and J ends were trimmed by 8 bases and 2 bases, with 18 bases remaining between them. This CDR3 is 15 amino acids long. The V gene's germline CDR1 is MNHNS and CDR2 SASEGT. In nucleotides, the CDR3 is TGTGCCAGCGTTGGGCCTACTATGTGGAACTATGGCTACACCTTC. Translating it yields CASVGPTMWNYGYTF.

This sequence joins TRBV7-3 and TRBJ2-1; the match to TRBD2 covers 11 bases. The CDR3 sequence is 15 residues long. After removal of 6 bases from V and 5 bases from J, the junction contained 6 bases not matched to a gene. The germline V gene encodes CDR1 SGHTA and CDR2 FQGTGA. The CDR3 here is CASSYSGGAHNEQFF. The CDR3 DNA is TGTGCCAGCAGTTATAGCGGGGGGGCCCACAATGAGCAGTTCTTC.

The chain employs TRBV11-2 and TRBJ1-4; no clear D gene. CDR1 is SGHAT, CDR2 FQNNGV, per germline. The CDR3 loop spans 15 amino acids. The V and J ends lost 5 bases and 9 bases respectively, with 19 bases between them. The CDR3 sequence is CASSKGTELPKKLFF. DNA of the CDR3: TGTGCCAGCAGCAAGGGCACAGAACTACCAAAAAAACTGTTTTTT.

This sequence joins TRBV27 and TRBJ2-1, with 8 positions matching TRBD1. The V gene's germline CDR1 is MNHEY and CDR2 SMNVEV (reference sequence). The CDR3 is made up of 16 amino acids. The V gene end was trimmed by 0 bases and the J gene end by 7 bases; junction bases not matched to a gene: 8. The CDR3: CASSLSIIQGANEQFF. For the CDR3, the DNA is TGTGCCAGCAGTTTATCGATAATCCAGGGGGCGAATGAGCAGTTCTTC.